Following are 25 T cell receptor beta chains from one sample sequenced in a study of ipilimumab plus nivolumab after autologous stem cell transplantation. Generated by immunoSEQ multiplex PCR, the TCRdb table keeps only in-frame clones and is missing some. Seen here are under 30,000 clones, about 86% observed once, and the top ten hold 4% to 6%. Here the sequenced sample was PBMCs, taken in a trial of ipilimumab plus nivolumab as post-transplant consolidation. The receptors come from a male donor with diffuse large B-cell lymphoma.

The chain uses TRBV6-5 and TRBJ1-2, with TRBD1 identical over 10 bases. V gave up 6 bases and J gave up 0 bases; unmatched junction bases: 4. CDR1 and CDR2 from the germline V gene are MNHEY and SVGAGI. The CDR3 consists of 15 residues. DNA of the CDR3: TGTGCCAGCAGGGGACAGGGGCGGTCTAACTATGGCTACACCTTC. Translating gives CASRGQGRSNYGYTF.

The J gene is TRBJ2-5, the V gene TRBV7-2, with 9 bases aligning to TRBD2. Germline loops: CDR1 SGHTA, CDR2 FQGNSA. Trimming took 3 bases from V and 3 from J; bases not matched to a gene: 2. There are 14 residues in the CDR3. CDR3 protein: CASSFRLAEETQYF. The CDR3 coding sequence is TGTGCCAGCAGCTTTCGACTAGCGGAAGAGACCCAGTACTTC.

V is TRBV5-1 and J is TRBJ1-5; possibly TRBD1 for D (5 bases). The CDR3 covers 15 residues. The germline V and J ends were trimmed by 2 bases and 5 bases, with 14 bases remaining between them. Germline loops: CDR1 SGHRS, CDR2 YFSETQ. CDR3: CASSLSSGKHQPQHF. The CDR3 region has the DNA TGCGCCAGCAGCTTAAGTTCAGGGAAGCATCAGCCCCAGCATTTT. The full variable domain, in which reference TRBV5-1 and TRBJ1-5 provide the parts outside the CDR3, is KAGVTQTPRYLIKTRGQQVTLSCSPISGHRSVSWYQQTPGQGLQFLFEYFSETQRNKGNFPGRFSGRQFSNSRSEMNVSTLELGDSALYLCASSLSSGKHQPQHFGDGTRLSIL.

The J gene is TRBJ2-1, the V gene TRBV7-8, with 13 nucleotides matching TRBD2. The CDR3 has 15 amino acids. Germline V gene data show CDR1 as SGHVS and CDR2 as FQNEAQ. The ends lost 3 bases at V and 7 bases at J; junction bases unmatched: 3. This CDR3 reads CASSFTSGGANEQFF. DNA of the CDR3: TGTGCCAGCAGCTTCACTAGCGGGGGGGCTAATGAGCAGTTCTTC.

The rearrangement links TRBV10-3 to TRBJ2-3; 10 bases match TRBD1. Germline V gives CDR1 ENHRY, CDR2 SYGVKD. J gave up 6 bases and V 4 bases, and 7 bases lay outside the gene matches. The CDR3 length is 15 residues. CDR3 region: CAISGDRGQSDTQYF. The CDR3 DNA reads TGTGCCATCAGTGGCGACAGGGGGCAGTCGGATACGCAGTATTTT.

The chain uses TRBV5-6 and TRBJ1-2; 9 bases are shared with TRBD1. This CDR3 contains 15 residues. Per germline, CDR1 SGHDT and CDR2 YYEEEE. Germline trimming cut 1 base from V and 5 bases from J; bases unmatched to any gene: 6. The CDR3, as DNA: TGTGCCAGCAGCTTGTCCCCGGGACAGGGATATGGCTACACCTTC. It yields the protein CASSLSPGQGYGYTF.

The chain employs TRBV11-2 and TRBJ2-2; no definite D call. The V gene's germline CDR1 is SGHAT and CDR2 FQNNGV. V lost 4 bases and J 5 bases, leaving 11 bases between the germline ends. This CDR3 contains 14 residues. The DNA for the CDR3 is TGTGCCAGCAGCTCCGCCGTAAGAACCGGGGAGCTGTTTTTT. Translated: CASSSAVRTGELFF.

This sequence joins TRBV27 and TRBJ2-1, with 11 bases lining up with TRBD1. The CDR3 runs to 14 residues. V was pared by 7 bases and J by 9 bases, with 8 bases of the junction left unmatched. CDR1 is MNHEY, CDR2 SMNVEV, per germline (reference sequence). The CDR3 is CASTKGQGALEQFF. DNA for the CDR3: TGTGCCAGCACCAAAGGACAGGGGGCGCTTGAGCAGTTCTTC.

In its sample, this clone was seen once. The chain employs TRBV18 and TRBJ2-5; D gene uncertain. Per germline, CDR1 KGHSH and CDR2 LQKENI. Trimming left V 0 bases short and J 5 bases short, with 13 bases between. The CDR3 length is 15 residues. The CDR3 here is CASSPPGPDRETQYF. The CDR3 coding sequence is TGTGCCAGCTCACCACCGGGTCCGGATAGGGAGACCCAGTACTTC.

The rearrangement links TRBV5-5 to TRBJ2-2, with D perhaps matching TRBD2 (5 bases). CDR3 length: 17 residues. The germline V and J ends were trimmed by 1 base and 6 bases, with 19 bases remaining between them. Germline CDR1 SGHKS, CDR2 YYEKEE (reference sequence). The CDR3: CASSLLRSLTRAGELFF. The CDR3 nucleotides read TGTGCCAGCAGCTTGCTTCGGAGCCTCACGAGGGCCGGGGAGCTGTTTTTT.

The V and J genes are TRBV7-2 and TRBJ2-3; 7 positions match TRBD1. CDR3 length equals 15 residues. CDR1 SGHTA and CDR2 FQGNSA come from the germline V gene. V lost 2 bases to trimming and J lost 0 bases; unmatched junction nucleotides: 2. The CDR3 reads CASSLLGGSTDTQYF. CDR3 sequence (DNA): TGTGCCAGCAGCTTATTAGGGGGCAGCACAGATACGCAGTATTTT. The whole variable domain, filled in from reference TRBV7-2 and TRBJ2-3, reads GAGVSQSPSNKVTEKGKDVELRCDPISGHTALYWYRQSLGQGLEFLIYFQGNSAPDKSGLPSDRFSAERTGGSVSTLTIQRTQQEDSAVYLCASSLLGGSTDTQYFGPGTRLTVL.

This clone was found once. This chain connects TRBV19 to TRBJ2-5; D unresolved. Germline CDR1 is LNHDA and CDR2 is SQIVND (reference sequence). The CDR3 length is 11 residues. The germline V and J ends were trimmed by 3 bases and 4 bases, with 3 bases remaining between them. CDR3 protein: CASSMGETQYF. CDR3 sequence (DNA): TGTGCCAGTAGTATGGGAGAGACCCAGTACTTC.

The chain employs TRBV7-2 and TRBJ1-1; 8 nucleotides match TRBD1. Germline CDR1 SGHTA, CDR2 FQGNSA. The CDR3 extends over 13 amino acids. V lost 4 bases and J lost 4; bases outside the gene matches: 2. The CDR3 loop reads CASSWDRSTEAFF. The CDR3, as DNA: TGTGCCAGCAGCTGGGACAGGAGCACTGAAGCTTTCTTT.

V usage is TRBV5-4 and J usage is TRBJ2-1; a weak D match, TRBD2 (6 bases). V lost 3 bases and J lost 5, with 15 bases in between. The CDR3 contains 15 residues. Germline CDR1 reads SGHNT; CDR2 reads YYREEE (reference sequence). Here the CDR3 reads CASSSPGLNNNEQFF. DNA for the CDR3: TGTGCCAGCAGCTCCCCGGGACTTAATAACAATGAGCAGTTCTTC.

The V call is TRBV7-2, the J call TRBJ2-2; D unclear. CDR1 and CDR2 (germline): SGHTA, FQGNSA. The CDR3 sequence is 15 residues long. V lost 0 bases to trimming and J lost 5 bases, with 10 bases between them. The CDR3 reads CASSLALRSTGELFF. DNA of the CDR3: TGTGCCAGCAGCTTAGCGCTTCGGAGTACCGGGGAGCTGTTTTTT.

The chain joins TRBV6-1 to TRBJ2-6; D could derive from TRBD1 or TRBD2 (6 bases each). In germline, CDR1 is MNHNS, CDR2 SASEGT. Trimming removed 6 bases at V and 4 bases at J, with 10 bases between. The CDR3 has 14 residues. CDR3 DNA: TGTGCCAGCAGACAGGGACTCGGGGCCAACGTCCTGACTTTC. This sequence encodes CASRQGLGANVLTF.

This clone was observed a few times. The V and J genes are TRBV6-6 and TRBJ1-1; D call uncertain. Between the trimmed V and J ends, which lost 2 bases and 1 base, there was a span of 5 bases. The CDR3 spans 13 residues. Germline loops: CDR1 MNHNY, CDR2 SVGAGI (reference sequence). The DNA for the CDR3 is TGTGCCAGCAGTTACGTTGAGAACACTGAAGCTTTCTTT. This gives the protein CASSYVENTEAFF.

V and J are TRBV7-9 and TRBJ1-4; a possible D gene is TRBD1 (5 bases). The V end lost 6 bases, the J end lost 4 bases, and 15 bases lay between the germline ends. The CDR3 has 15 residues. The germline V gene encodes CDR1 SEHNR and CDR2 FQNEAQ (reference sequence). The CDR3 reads CASRETGTDNEKLFF. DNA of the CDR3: TGTGCCAGCAGGGAAACAGGAACGGATAATGAAAAACTGTTTTTT.

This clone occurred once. The CDR3 DNA is TGTGCCAGCAGCTCTAGCCCGACGGTACAAGAGACCCAGTACTTC. Protein product: CASSSSPTVQETQYF. The chain combines TRBV5-4 with TRBJ2-5; TRBD2 is a possible D gene (5 bases). V lost 3 bases and J lost 2, with 14 bases in between. This CDR3 spans 15 amino acids. Germline V gene data show CDR1 as SGHNT and CDR2 as YYREEE (reference sequence).

In DNA, the CDR3 is TGCGCCAGCAGCCAAGATACCACAGGGTTGCGCGGCTACACCTTC. It codes for CASSQDTTGLRGYTF. The gene calls are TRBV4-3 and TRBJ1-2; tentatively, D is TRBD1 (6 bases). V was clipped by 0 bases and J by 8 bases, with 16 bases between them. CDR3 size: 15 residues. Germline CDR1 and CDR2: LGHNA and YSLEER.

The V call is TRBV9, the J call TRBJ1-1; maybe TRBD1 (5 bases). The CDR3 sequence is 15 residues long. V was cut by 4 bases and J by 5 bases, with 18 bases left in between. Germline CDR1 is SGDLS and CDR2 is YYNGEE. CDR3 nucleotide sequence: TGTGCCAGCAGCTTGGCAGGGAGGTTGGATACTGAAGCTTTCTTT. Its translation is CASSLAGRLDTEAFF.

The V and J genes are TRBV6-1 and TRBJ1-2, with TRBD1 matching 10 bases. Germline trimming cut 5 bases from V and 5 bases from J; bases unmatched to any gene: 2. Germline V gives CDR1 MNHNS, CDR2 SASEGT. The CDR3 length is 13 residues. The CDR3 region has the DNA TGTGCCAGCAGTAGGGACAGGGGATATGGCTACACCTTC. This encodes CASSRDRGYGYTF.

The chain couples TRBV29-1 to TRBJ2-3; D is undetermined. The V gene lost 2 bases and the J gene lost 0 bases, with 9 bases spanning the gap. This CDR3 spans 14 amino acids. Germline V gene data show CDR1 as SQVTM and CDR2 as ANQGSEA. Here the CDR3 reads CSVERTVSTDTQYF. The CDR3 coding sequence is TGCAGCGTTGAACGCACAGTCAGCACAGATACGCAGTATTTT.

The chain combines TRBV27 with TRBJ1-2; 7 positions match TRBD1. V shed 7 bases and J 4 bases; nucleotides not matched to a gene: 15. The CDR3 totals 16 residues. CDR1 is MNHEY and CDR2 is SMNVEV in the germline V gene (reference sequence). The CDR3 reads CASNPGQSFVTYGYTF. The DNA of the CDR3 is TGTGCCAGCAACCCGGGACAGTCCTTCGTTACCTATGGCTACACCTTC.

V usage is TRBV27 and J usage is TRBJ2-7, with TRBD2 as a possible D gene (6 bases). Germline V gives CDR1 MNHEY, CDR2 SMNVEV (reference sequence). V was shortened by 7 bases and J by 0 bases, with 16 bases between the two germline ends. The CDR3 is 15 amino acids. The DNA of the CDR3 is TGTGCCAGCACTACGTCGGGACTCCCCTCCTACGAGCAGTACTTC. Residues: CASTTSGLPSYEQYF.